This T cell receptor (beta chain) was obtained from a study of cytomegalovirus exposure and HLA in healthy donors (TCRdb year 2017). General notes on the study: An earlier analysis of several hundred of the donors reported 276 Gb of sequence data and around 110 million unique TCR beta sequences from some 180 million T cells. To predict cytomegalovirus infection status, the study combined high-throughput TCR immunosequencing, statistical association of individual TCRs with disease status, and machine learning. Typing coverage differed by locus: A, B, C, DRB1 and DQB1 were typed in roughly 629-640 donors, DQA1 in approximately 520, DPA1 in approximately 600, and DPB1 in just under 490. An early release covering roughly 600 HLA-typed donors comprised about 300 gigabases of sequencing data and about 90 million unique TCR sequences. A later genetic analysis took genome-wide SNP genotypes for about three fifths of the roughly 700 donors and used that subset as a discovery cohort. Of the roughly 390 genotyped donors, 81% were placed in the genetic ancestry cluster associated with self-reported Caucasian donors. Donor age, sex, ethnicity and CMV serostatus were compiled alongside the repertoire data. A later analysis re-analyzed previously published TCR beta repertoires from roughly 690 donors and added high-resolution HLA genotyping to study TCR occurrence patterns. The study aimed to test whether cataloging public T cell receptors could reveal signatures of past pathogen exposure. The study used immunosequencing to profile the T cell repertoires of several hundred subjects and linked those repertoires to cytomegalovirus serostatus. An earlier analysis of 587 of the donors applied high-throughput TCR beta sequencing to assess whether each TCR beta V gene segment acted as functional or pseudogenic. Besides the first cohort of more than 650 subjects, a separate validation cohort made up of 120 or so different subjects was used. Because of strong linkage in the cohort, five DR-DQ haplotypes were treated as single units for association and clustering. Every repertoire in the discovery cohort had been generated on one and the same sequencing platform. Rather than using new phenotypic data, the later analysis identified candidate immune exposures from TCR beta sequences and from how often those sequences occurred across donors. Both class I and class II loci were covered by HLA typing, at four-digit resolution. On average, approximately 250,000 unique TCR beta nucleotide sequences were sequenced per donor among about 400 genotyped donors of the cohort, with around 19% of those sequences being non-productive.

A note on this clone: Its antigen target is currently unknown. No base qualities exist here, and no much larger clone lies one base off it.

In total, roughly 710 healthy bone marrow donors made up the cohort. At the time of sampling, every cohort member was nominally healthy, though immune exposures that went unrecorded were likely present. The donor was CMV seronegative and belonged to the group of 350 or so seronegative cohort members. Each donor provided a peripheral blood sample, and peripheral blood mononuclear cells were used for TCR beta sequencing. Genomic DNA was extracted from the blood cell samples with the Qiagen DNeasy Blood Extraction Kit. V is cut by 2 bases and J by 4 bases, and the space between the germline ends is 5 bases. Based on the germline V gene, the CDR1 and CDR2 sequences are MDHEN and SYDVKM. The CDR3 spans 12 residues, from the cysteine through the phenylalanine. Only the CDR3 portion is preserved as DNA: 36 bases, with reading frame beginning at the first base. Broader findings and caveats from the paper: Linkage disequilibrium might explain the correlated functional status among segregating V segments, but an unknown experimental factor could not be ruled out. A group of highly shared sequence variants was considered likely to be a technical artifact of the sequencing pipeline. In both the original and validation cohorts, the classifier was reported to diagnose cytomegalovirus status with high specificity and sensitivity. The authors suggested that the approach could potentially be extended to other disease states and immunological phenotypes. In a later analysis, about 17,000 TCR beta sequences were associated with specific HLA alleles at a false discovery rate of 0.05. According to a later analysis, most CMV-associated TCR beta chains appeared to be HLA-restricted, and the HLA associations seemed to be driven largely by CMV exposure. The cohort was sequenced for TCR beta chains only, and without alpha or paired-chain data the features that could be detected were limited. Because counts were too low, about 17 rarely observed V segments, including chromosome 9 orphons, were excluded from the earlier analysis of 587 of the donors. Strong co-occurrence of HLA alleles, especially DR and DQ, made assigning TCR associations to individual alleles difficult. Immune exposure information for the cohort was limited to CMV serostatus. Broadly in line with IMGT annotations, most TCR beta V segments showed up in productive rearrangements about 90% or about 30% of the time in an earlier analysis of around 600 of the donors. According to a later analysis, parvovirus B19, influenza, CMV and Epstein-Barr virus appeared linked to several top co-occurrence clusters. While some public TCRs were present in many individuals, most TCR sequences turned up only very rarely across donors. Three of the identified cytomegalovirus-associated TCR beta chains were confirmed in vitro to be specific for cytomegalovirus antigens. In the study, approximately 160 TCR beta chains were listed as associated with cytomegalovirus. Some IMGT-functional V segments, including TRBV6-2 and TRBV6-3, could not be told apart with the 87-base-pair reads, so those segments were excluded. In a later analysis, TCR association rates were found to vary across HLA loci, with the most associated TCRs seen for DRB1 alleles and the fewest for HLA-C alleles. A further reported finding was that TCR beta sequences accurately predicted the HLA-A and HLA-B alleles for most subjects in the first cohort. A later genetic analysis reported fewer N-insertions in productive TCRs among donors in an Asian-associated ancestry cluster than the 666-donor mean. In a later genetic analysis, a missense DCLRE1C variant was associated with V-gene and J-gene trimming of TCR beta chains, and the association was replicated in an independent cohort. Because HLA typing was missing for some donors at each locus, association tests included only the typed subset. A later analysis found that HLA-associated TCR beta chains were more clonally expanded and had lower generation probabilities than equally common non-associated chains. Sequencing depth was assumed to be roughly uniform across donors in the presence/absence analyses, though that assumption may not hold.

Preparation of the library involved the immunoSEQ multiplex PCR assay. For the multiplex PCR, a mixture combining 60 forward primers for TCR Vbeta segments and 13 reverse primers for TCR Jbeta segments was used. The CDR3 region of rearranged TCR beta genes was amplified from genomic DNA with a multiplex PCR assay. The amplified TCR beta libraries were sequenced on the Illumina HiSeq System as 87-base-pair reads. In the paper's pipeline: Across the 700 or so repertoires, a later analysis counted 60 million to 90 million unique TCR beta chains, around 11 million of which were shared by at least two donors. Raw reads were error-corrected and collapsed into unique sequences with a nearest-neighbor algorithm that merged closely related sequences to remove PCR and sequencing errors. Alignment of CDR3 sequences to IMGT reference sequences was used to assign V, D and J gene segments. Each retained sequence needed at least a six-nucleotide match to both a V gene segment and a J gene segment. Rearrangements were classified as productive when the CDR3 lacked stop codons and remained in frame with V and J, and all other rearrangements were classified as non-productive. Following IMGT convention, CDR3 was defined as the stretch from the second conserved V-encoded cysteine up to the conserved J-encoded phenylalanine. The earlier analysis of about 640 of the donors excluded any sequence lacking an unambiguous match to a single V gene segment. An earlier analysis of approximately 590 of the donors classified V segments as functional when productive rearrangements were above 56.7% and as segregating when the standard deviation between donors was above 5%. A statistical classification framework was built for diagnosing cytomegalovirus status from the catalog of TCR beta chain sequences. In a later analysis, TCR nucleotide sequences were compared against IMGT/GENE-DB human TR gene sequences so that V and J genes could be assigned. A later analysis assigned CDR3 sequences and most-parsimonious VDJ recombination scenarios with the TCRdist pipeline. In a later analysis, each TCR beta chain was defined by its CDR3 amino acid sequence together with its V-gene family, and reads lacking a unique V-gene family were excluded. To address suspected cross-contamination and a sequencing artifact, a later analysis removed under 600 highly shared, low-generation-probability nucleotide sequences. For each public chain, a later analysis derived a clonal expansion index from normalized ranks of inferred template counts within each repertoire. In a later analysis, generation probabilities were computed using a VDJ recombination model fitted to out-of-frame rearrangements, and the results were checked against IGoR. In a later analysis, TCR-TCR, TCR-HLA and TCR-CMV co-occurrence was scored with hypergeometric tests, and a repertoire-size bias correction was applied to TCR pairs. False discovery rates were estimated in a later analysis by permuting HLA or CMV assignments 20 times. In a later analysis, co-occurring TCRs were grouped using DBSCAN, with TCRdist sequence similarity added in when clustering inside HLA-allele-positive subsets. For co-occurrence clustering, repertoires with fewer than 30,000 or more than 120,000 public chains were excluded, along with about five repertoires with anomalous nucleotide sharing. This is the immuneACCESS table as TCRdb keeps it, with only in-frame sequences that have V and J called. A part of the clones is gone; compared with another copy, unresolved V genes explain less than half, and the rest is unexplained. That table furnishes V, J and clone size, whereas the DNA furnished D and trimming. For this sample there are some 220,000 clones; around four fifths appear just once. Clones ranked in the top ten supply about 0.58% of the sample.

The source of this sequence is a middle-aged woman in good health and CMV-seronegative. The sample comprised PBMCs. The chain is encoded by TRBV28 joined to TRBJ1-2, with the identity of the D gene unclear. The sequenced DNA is TGTGCCAGCAGTTTAGTCCGCTATGGCTACACCTTC. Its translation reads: CASSLVRYGYTF.